Each of the 30 T cell receptor beta chains below was sequenced from the same sample in a study of blood T cell repertoires in COVID-19. TCRdb's copy holds only in-frame clones and misses some; the assay was immunoSEQ multiplex PCR. The data hold 350,000 to 450,000 clones, with about 87% observed a single time. The sample was peripheral blood. Every receptor here comes from a woman in her sixties with COVID-19, enrolled during active disease.

The chain employs TRBV5-6 and TRBJ1-2; 10 positions agree with TRBD1. This CDR3 has 14 amino acids. V gave up 4 bases and J gave up 6 bases; unmatched junction bases: 6. CDR1 and CDR2 from the germline V gene are SGHDT and YYEEEE. CDR3 region: CASSEAGTGDGYTF. CDR3 in DNA: TGTGCCAGCAGCGAAGCCGGGACAGGGGATGGCTACACCTTC.

The chain couples TRBV9 to TRBJ1-1, with TRBD1 as a possible D gene (5 bases). Germline values: CDR1 SGDLS, CDR2 YYNGEE. The CDR3 has 12 amino acids. V was pared by 4 bases and J by 4 bases, with 8 bases between. The CDR3: CASSQGGTEAFF. CDR3 sequence (DNA): TGTGCCAGCAGCCAGGGAGGCACTGAAGCTTTCTTT.

The chain links TRBV28 to TRBJ2-3; 10 nucleotides align to TRBD2. The ends lost 0 bases at V and 0 bases at J; junction bases unmatched: 6. The CDR3 has 18 amino acids. Per germline, CDR1 MDHEN and CDR2 SYDVKM. CDR3 in DNA: TGTGCCAGCAGTTTATGGTCCGGAGCGGGGGGGAGCACAGATACGCAGTATTTT. It translates to CASSLWSGAGGSTDTQYF.

This clone was seen once. The chain links TRBV12-3 or TRBV12-4 to TRBJ2-7; 7 bases are a match to TRBD2. The CDR3 extends over 13 amino acids. V lost 6 bases and J lost 4; bases outside the gene matches: 6. For the CDR3, the DNA is TGTGCCAGCAGCCCGCGAGCGGGGTACGAGCAGTACTTC. It codes for CASSPRAGYEQYF.

The J gene is TRBJ2-5, the V gene TRBV27, with 7 bases that match TRBD1. Unmatched junction bases numbered 7, after V lost 1 base and J lost 2 bases. Germline V lookup: CDR1 MNHEY, CDR2 SMNVEV (reference sequence). This CDR3 has 16 residues. The CDR3 protein is CASSLFGDSAQETQYF. The CDR3 DNA reads TGTGCCAGCAGTTTATTTGGGGACAGCGCTCAAGAGACCCAGTACTTC.

The chain recombines TRBV6-5 with TRBJ1-3, with 8 bases identical to TRBD1. Germline assignment: CDR1 MNHEY and CDR2 SVGAGI. CDR3 length: 15 amino acids. The ends lost 5 bases at V and 3 bases at J; junction bases unmatched: 6. CDR3 sequence: CASSPQGGLGNTIYF. The CDR3 nucleotides are TGTGCCAGCAGTCCACAGGGGGGCCTTGGAAACACCATATATTTT.

The chain combines TRBV2 with TRBJ2-2, with 11 bases that match TRBD2. Germline assignment: CDR1 SNHLY and CDR2 FYNNEI. The CDR3 has 13 residues. V shed 9 bases, J shed 5 bases, and the junction held 2 bases outside the gene matches. The CDR3 sequence is CASTSGGTGELFF. The CDR3 bases are TGTGCCAGTACTAGCGGGGGAACCGGGGAGCTGTTTTTT. Drawing the rest from reference TRBV2 and TRBJ2-2, the complete variable domain is EPEVTQTPSHQVTQMGQEVILRCVPISNHLYFYWYRQILGQKVEFLVSFYNNEISEKSEIFDDQFSVERPDGSNFTLKIRSTKLEDSAMYFCASTSGGTGELFFGEGSRLTVL.

This CDR3 reads CASSLARRGRVDNSPLHF. For the CDR3, the DNA is TGTGCCAGCAGCTTAGCACGAAGGGGGAGGGTTGATAATTCACCCCTCCACTTT. The chain has TRBV13 and TRBJ1-6; a possible D gene is TRBD1 (6 bases). Per germline, CDR1 PRHDT and CDR2 FYEKMQ (reference sequence). The CDR3 runs 18 residues. Trimming shortened V by 1 base and J by 5 bases, and 18 bases separated the two germline ends.

The rearrangement uses TRBV9 and TRBJ1-5, with D perhaps matching TRBD1 (6 bases). V lost 5 bases and J lost 9, with 15 bases in between. Germline CDR1 SGDLS, CDR2 YYNGEE. The CDR3 loop spans 13 amino acids. The CDR3 region has the DNA TGTGCCAGCAGTGGACAGCCCGAAGGGCCCCAGCATTTT. The encoded protein is CASSGQPEGPQHF.

This clone was detected once. This chain uses TRBV5-4 with TRBJ2-7, with 8 bases that match TRBD1. CDR1 and CDR2 (germline): SGHNT, YYREEE (reference sequence). The CDR3 contains 13 residues. Losses at the gene ends were 5 bases for V and 6 bases for J; bases not matched to a gene: 7. The CDR3 DNA sequence: TGTGCCAGCAGATCCGACAGGGGTGGCGAGCAGTACTTC. Translation: CASRSDRGGEQYF.

The gene calls are TRBV4-1 and TRBJ1-2, with D tentatively TRBD1 (5 bases). The ends were cut back, 8 bases at V and 10 bases at J, with 23 bases in the middle. The CDR3 totals 14 residues. The germline V gene encodes CDR1 MGHRA and CDR2 YSYEKL. DNA for the CDR3: TGCGCCAGCGGGGCGGGATCTCTGCTTGTTGACTACACCTTC. It is translated as CASGAGSLLVDYTF.

This clone was detected only once. The chain has TRBV7-9 and TRBJ2-5; weak D call: TRBD2 (7 bases). CDR1 is SEHNR, CDR2 FQNEAQ, per germline (reference sequence). The CDR3 has 14 amino acids. Trimming shortened V by 2 bases and J by 5 bases, and 12 bases separated the two germline ends. Written as DNA, the CDR3 is TGTGCCAGCAGCTTATCCGGGGGGCTTGAGACCCAGTACTTC. Its translation is CASSLSGGLETQYF.

This chain links TRBV7-2 with TRBJ1-2; TRBD1 agrees at 8 bases. The CDR3 contains 17 residues. V shed 5 bases, J shed 2 bases, and the junction held 13 bases outside the gene matches. The germline V gene has CDR1 SGHTA and CDR2 FQGNSA. The CDR3 is CASSAGTRDRSNYGYTF. In nucleotides, the CDR3 is TGTGCCAGCAGCGCAGGGACCCGGGACAGGTCAAACTATGGCTACACCTTC.

The chain combines TRBV18 with TRBJ1-2; D gene uncertain. V gave up 3 bases and J gave up 3 bases, with 8 bases separating them. The CDR3 is made up of 13 amino acids. Germline CDR1 is KGHSH and CDR2 is LQKENI. CDR3 sequence reads: CASSPRDDYGYTF. The CDR3 DNA is TGTGCCAGCTCACCCCGGGATGACTATGGCTACACCTTC.

The chain employs TRBV13 and TRBJ1-6, with D uncertain. Germline V gene lookup returns CDR1 PRHDT and CDR2 FYEKMQ (reference sequence). The CDR3 has 13 residues. Trimming took 3 bases from V and 6 from J, leaving 6 bases between them. CDR3 in DNA: TGTGCCAGCAGCTTTCACAGTAATTCACCCCTCCACTTT. Residues: CASSFHSNSPLHF.

The chain recombines TRBV7-2 with TRBJ2-7; D ambiguous. V shed 5 bases and J shed 0 bases, with 5 bases lying between them. CDR3 size: 12 residues. Germline V gene data show CDR1 as SGHTA and CDR2 as FQGNSA. In DNA form, the CDR3 reads TGTGCCAGCAGCCTCAGCTCCTACGAGCAGTACTTC. Its translation: CASSLSSYEQYF.

The chain links TRBV4-2 to TRBJ2-5; tentatively, D is TRBD1 (6 bases). The CDR3 spans 17 residues. V was cut by 1 base and J by 2 bases, with 17 bases left in between. Germline V gene lookup returns CDR1 LGHNA and CDR2 YNFKEQ. This CDR3 is CASSQVRTGSLQETQYF. Written as DNA, the CDR3 is TGTGCCAGCAGCCAAGTTCGCACAGGGTCACTTCAAGAGACCCAGTACTTC.

V is TRBV5-1 and J is TRBJ2-5; TRBD2 matches at 12 bases. The CDR3 loop spans 16 amino acids. Looked up from germline, CDR1 is SGHRS and CDR2 is YFSETQ. V was clipped by 5 bases and J by 5 bases; unmatched bases: 10. CDR3 DNA sequence: TGCGCCAGCAGGCGATCTAGCGGGGGGGCTGAGGAGACCCAGTACTTC. Translated: CASRRSSGGAEETQYF.

A word on this clone: Sequence at one end of the junction differs from germline and may be a read error. The V and J genes are TRBV2 and TRBJ2-5, with D possibly being TRBD2 (6 bases). CDR3 size: 15 residues. Per the germline V gene, CDR1 is SNHLY and CDR2 is FYNNEI. The CDR3 DNA reads TGTGCCAGCAGCGAAGTCGGGGGTGGGGAAGAGACCCAGTACTTC. Its protein product is CASSEVGGGEETQYF.

The V call is TRBV3-1 (or the pseudogene TRBV3-2), the J call TRBJ1-5; D unclear. CDR1 LGHDT and CDR2 YNNKEL come from the germline V gene (reference sequence). V shed 0 bases and J shed 1 base, with 7 bases lying between them. The CDR3 is 15 amino acids. CDR3 sequence: CASSQDLGSNQPQHF. CDR3 DNA sequence: TGTGCCAGCAGCCAAGATTTGGGCAGCAATCAGCCCCAGCATTTT.

The chain links TRBV7-6 to TRBJ2-5; D is ambiguous. CDR3 length: 12 amino acids. Trimming took 4 bases from V and 3 from J, leaving 6 bases between them. Germline V lookup: CDR1 SGHVS, CDR2 FNYEAQ. The CDR3: CASSSRKETQYF. The CDR3, as DNA: TGTGCCAGCAGCTCGAGGAAAGAGACCCAGTACTTC.

Comment on this clone: One junction end disagrees with the germline gene, perhaps due to a read error. The gene calls are TRBV19 and TRBJ2-5; D is perhaps TRBD1 (6 bases). CDR3 length: 13 residues. In germline, CDR1 is LNHDA, CDR2 SQIVND (reference sequence). This CDR3 reads CASSEIRGRLLNF. The CDR3 region has the DNA TGTGCCAGTAGTGAGATCAGGGGCCGCCTCCTGAACTTC.

Comments on this clone: This sample also contains other DNA sequences that code for the same CDR3. The chain has TRBV3-1 (or the pseudogene TRBV3-2) and TRBJ1-1, with a possible D match to TRBD1 (6 bases). The CDR3 totals 13 residues. The V gene's germline CDR1 is LGHDT and CDR2 YNNKEL (reference sequence). Trimming removed 0 bases from V and 4 bases from J, with 6 bases in between. The CDR3 region is CASSQDRGTEAFF. CDR3 nucleotide sequence: TGTGCCAGCAGCCAAGACAGGGGCACTGAAGCTTTCTTT.

V usage is TRBV24-1 and J usage is TRBJ2-2, with D possibly TRBD2 on 5 matching bases. In germline, CDR1 is KGHDR, CDR2 SFDVKD. The CDR3 runs 14 residues. V dropped 7 bases and J dropped 1 base, with 9 bases sitting between them. The CDR3 protein is CATRDGENTGELFF. The CDR3 DNA follows: TGTGCCACCAGGGACGGGGAGAACACCGGGGAGCTGTTTTTT.

The chain combines TRBV7-9 with TRBJ2-6; weak D call: TRBD1 (5 bases). From germline, CDR1 is SEHNR and CDR2 FQNEAQ (reference sequence). The CDR3 covers 14 residues. The V end was cut by 5 bases, the J end by 2 bases, with 7 bases between. CDR3 in amino acids: CASSLRAGANVLTF. CDR3 sequence (DNA): TGTGCCAGCAGCCTCAGGGCTGGGGCCAACGTCCTGACTTTC.

The chain links TRBV29-1 to TRBJ2-3; D possibly corresponds to TRBD2 (6 bases). The CDR3 loop spans 12 amino acids. Germline loops: CDR1 SQVTM, CDR2 ANQGSEA. V dropped 6 bases and J dropped 5 bases, with 12 bases sitting between them. CDR3 in amino acids: CSVRVGGDTQYF. CDR3 DNA: TGCAGCGTCCGGGTGGGGGGAGATACGCAGTATTTT.

J is TRBJ1-4 and V is TRBV7-2, with no clear D. CDR1 is SGHTA and CDR2 is FQGNSA in the germline V gene. V dropped 5 bases and J dropped 8 bases, with 12 bases sitting between them. The CDR3 is 13 amino acids. Written as DNA, the CDR3 is TGTGCCAGCAGCACCGCGGGTGGGGAAAAACTGTTTTTT. Translated, it gives CASSTAGGEKLFF.

The chain uses TRBV7-8 and TRBJ2-7; 8 bases fit TRBD1. Germline trimming cut 7 bases from V and 2 bases from J; bases unmatched to any gene: 7. The CDR3 contains 14 residues. CDR1 and CDR2 from the germline V gene are SGHVS and FQNEAQ. The CDR3 region has the DNA TGTGCCAGCAACAGGGGGACAATTACCTACGAGCAGTACTTC. The encoded protein is CASNRGTITYEQYF.

This clone has a handful of counts. This sequence joins TRBV19 and TRBJ2-3, with 7 bases fitting TRBD1. From germline, CDR1 is LNHDA and CDR2 SQIVND (reference sequence). The CDR3 has 15 amino acids. Unmatched junction bases numbered 10, after V lost 1 base and J lost 9 bases. CDR3 bases: TGTGCCAGTAGTATAGCCCTTAACAGGGGCGGCACGCAGTATTTT. It specifies CASSIALNRGGTQYF.

The CDR3 nucleotides read TGTGCCAGCAGCCAAGGGGAGGGGGGGACCCAGTACTTC. Residues: CASSQGEGGTQYF. The chain combines TRBV3-1 (or the pseudogene TRBV3-2) with TRBJ2-5, with D maybe TRBD2 (7 bases). This CDR3 comprises 13 residues. V dropped 1 base and J dropped 7 bases, with 10 bases sitting between them. Looked up from germline, CDR1 is LGHDT and CDR2 is YNNKEL (reference sequence).